Reported below is one T cell receptor beta chain. Its antigen is currently unknown. Relative to the germline gene, one junction end is altered; a read error may explain this. The entry originates in a study of response to subunit inactivated influenza vaccine. Notes on the study in general: The authors proposed limited new T cell recruitment per seasonal influenza vaccination.

TCRdb called the RT-PCR reads again in MiXCR, with one record for every CDR3 protein. The sample consists of roughly 460,000 distinct CDR3 sequences, approximately 11% of them appearing once. The source was PBMCs from blood, collected 40 to 50 days after vaccination. This clonotype originated in a man over 45 who received an inactivated influenza vaccine.

The CDR3 bases are TGTGCCAGCACTTTAGGGACCCCTGCCTACAATGAGCAGTTCTTC. Its protein product is CASTLGTPAYNEQFF. The gene calls are TRBV12-3 or TRBV12-4 and TRBJ2-1, with D perhaps matching TRBD1 or TRBD2 (5 bases each). The length of the CDR3 is 15 residues.